This T cell receptor (beta chain) comes out of a study of control samples from healthy donors and cancer patients (dated by TCRdb to between 2020 and 2021). Library construction relied on the immunoSEQ multiplex PCR assay. TCRdb obtained this table from immuneACCESS and retained in-frame rearrangements with V and J assigned. These tables miss some clones; where compared with another copy, unresolved V genes account for less than half of the shortfall, and the remainder is unexplained. Present in this sample are more than 100,000 clones, under 95% of which were seen just once. Roughly 9.4% of the sample is in the top ten clones. As regards this clone: Its antigen is currently not known. Within one base of it there is no much larger clone, and no base qualities were kept.

There are 16 amino acids in the CDR3, from cysteine to phenylalanine inclusive. The retained sequence is limited to the CDR3, 48 bases, with the frame set at the first base. V was cut back by 5 bases and J by 0 bases, leaving a gap of 17 bases between them. The germline V gene (reference sequence) sets CDR1 to SEHNR and CDR2 to FQNEAQ. The sequenced sample consisted of blood. The clonotype comes from a man between 18 and 35 years old in good health. The chain was built from TRBV7-9 and TRBJ2-7; tentative D gene TRBD2, with 5 bases matching. The CDR3: CASSLLGGFSSYEQYF. The sequenced DNA is TGTGCCAGCAGCCTCCTGGGCGGGTTTAGCTCCTACGAGCAGTACTTC. Outside the CDR3, residues come from the reference TRBV7-9 and TRBJ2-7 proteins, so the full variable domain is: DTGVSQNPRHKITKRGQNVTFRCDPISEHNRLYWYRQTLGQGPEFLTYFQNEAQLEKSRLLSDRFSAERPKGSFSTLEIQRTEQGDSAMYLCASSLLGGFSSYEQYFGPGTRLTVT.